A single sample gave rise to the 11 T cell receptor beta chains below, sequenced in a study of human T cells and chemical hapten exposure. TCRdb reanalysed the RACE reads using MiXCR and keeps one entry per CDR3 protein. Of over 300,000 distinct CDR3 sequences detected, approximately 5.1% appear once; the ten largest clones hold roughly 2.6%. Specified time point: pre-sensitization, week 0. Treatment reported: therapeutic diphenylcyclopropenone sensitization with weekly scalp DPC. The sequencing used whole blood, collected in connection with sensitization to the hapten diphenylcyclopropenone (DPC). The source is a woman between 50 and 59 years old with alopecia areata. Some clones in this sample may be carry-over from other donors' samples.

This clonotype came up many times. V is TRBV6-2 or TRBV6-3 and J is TRBJ2-7; 13 nucleotides match TRBD2. There are 14 residues in the CDR3. CDR1 is MNHEY, CDR2 SVGEGT, per germline. The V gene end was trimmed by 6 bases and the J gene end by 4 bases; junction bases not matched to a gene: 3. CDR3: CASSEGLAGYEQYF. DNA for the CDR3: TGTGCCAGCAGCGAGGGACTAGCGGGATACGAGCAGTACTTC.

This clonotype has only a few counts. The gene calls are TRBV6-5 and TRBJ1-5; no definite D call. Trimming cost V 6 bases and J 7 bases, with 16 bases left between them. The germline CDR1 and CDR2 sequences are MNHEY and SVGAGI. The CDR3 consists of 14 residues. The CDR3 loop reads CASSPGPSAQPQHF. CDR3 nucleotide sequence: TGTGCCAGCAGCCCGGGCCCTTCGGCACAGCCCCAGCATTTT.

This clonotype was detected many times. The chain combines TRBV4-3 with TRBJ2-1, with TRBD2 identical over 10 bases. Trimming took 4 bases from V and 8 from J; bases not matched to a gene: 8. The germline gives CDR1 LGHNA, CDR2 YSLEER. The CDR3 covers 15 residues. Here the CDR3 DNA reads TGCGCCAGCAGCCTTAGCGGGAGGTTGGGCTATGAGCAGTTCTTC. It specifies CASSLSGRLGYEQFF.

The J gene is TRBJ1-5, the V gene TRBV6-1, with TRBD1 as a possible D gene (5 bases). Germline V gene lookup returns CDR1 MNHNS and CDR2 SASEGT. This CDR3 spans 15 amino acids. Trimming pared 4 bases from V and 5 bases from J, leaving 15 bases between. The CDR3: CASSGPGRGDQPQHF. CDR3 DNA sequence: TGTGCCAGCAGTGGCCCTGGAAGGGGAGATCAGCCCCAGCATTTT.

This clonotype was recorded many times. V usage is TRBV5-1 and J usage is TRBJ2-7, with 11 positions matching TRBD1. With V trimmed by 5 bases and J by 3 bases, 4 bases remained unmatched. The V gene's germline CDR1 is SGHRS and CDR2 YFSETQ. The length of the CDR3 is 14 residues. CDR3 protein: CASRTGTGGYEQYF. The CDR3 nucleotides are TGCGCCAGCAGAACCGGGACAGGGGGCTACGAGCAGTACTTC.

This clonotype was counted many times. This chain links TRBV9 with TRBJ2-7; no clear D. V was pared by 0 bases and J by 6 bases, with 13 bases between. CDR1 is SGDLS, CDR2 YYNGEE, per germline. The CDR3 spans 14 residues. This chain's CDR3 is CASSVEQAVGEQYF. CDR3 nucleotides: TGTGCCAGCAGCGTAGAGCAGGCGGTCGGCGAGCAGTACTTC.

This clonotype was counted many times. The V and J genes are TRBV11-2 and TRBJ2-4, with D uncertain. The CDR3 spans 13 residues. V was trimmed by 5 bases and J by 1 base, leaving 6 bases between them. Germline values: CDR1 SGHAT, CDR2 FQNNGV. CDR3 protein: CASSGLAKNIQYF. CDR3 bases: TGTGCCAGCAGCGGCCTGGCCAAAAACATTCAGTACTTC.

This clonotype was detected a few times. One base away lies a much larger clone, so this may be a sequencing read error. The chain recombines TRBV13 with TRBJ2-1; D not resolved. V was trimmed by 5 bases and J by 6 bases, leaving 8 bases between them. CDR3 length: 12 residues. Germline loops: CDR1 PRHDT, CDR2 FYEKMQ (reference sequence). The CDR3: CASSTPSNEQFF. CDR3 nucleotides: TGTGCCAGCAGCACCCCTAGCAATGAGCAGTTCTTC.

In its sample, this clonotype was seen many times. The V gene is TRBV12-1, the J gene TRBJ2-3; no DNA check was done on the table's D call, TRBD2. TRBV12-1 is described as a pseudogene. The CDR3 covers 16 residues. CDR3 protein: CASSSPSGGGADTQYF. The CDR3, as DNA: TGTGCCAGCAGCTCCCCAAGCGGGGGAGGAGCAGATACGCAGTATTTT.

This clonotype was recorded many times. The V and J genes are TRBV5-5 and TRBJ2-7; 9 positions match TRBD2. The CDR3 length is 17 residues. CDR1 and CDR2 from the germline V gene are SGHKS and YYEKEE (reference sequence). The V gene end was trimmed by 5 bases and the J gene end by 6 bases; junction bases not matched to a gene: 18. Written as DNA, the CDR3 is TGTGCCAGCAGTCCCCTTCAACTAGCGGGTGGGGCCGGCGAGCAGTACTTC. Amino acids: CASSPLQLAGGAGEQYF.

This clonotype has more than one count but fewer than ten. This chain links TRBV6-6 with TRBJ2-3, with 8 bases lining up with TRBD1. Germline loops: CDR1 MNHNY, CDR2 SVGAGI (reference sequence). The CDR3 has 16 residues. The V and J ends lost 0 bases and 6 bases, in that order; junction bases with no gene match: 8. The CDR3 nucleotides read TGTGCCAGCAGTTACTCGAGGGCAGGGGGCAGGGATACGCAGTATTTT. Translation gives CASSYSRAGGRDTQYF.